This T cell receptor beta chain was recorded in a study of T cell responses to AZD1222 COVID-19 vaccine. Study-wide results and caveats: Donors in the cohort were predominantly white British and more often female, and clonal diversity was possibly underestimated. A reported finding is that nearly half of spike-specific TCRs target unmutated variant regions.

Details on this clone: As yet, its antigen is unknown.

Clones were sequenced by immunoSEQ multiplex PCR, and TCRdb holds only the in-frame ones, with some missing. The sample holds some 200,000 clones; about 93% are singletons and the top ten take 0.9% to 1.1%. The CDR3 sequence is 18 residues long. Germline lookup yields CDR1 MDHEN and CDR2 SYDVKM. V lost 3 bases and J 0 bases, leaving 20 bases between the germline ends. This clonotype was obtained from an adult in good health. Specimen: peripheral blood, collected on day 0 of MenACWY control vaccination. This chain joins TRBV28 and TRBJ1-1; a weak D match, TRBD1 (5 bases). CDR3 sequence (DNA): TGTGCCAGCAGTTTTGTCCGCTTACAGGACCCCATGAACACTGAAGCTTTCTTT. Translated: CASSFVRLQDPMNTEAFF.